This entry features one T cell receptor (beta chain) sequence. Sequencing was performed with immunoSEQ multiplex PCR; in TCRdb, only in-frame clones are kept and a portion is missing. The sample has more than 250,000 clones, around 80% seen once. This specimen comes from a study of blood T cell repertoires in COVID-19. The CDR3 contains 11 residues. V lost 5 bases, J lost 6 bases, and 5 bases lay in between. Germline values: CDR1 MNHNS, CDR2 SASEGT. The TCR comes from a middle-aged man who had been exposed to COVID-19. The chain combines TRBV6-1 with TRBJ1-5; D is unclear. Sequenced: PBMCs or T cells enriched from blood (not recorded which). CDR3 in DNA: TGTGCCAGCAGTACTTCTCAGCCCCAGCATTTT. Protein product: CASSTSQPQHF.